The rows below give T cell receptor beta chains drawn from one sample of a study of Ad26.COV2.S vaccination and SARS-CoV-2 variants. Measured with immunoSEQ multiplex PCR; TCRdb has only the in-frame clones, and not every one. The sample gives around 450,000 clones, roughly 89% of which show up once; approximately 2.5% is in the top ten. The input for sequencing was peripheral blood, taken in a trial of Ad26.COV2.S vaccine versus placebo. The receptors shown here come from a person aged 18 to 59 who received the Ad26.COV2.S COVID-19 vaccine or a placebo. Each CDR3 is given with its conserved first and last residue. A D gene is named only where the DNA matches it firmly. Not all rows give a size; the values are once, few, many and, for expanded clones, a class.

D: NA; size: NA; J: TRBJ1-2; V: TRBV11-2; DNA: TGTGCCAGCAGCCCAAACAGGGCTGGCTACACCTTC; CDR3: CASSPNRAGYTF
D: NA; size: NA; J: TRBJ1-2; V: TRBV6-2/TRBV6-3; DNA: TGTGCCAGCAGCTCGGACTGGGGGGTTTCTGGCTACACCTTC; CDR3: CASSSDWGVSGYTF
D: NA; size: NA; J: TRBJ2-5; V: TRBV4-2; DNA: TGTGCCAGCAGCCATGATCTTAGGACGGGAGAGACCCAGTACTTC; CDR3: CASSHDLRTGETQYF
D: NA; size: NA; J: TRBJ1-1; V: TRBV6-4; DNA: TGTGCCAGCAGTGACACGTCGGCAGGGAGGCCTTACACTGAAGCTTTCTTT; CDR3: CASSDTSAGRPYTEAFF
D: NA; size: NA; J: TRBJ2-1; V: TRBV7-2; DNA: TGTGCCAGCGGCGGAAGGGGGAGGGCCGTTAATGAGCAGTTCTTC; CDR3: CASGGRGRAVNEQFF
D: NA; size: NA; J: TRBJ2-2; V: TRBV5-6; DNA: TGTGCCAGCAGGCTCTGGGGACGCCAGGGGAACACCGGGGAGCTGTTTTTT; CDR3: CASRLWGRQGNTGELFF
D: NA; size: NA; J: TRBJ2-7; V: TRBV4-3; DNA: TGCGCCAGCAGCCAAGACCCGGGACCGGAGGACGAGCAGTACTTC; CDR3: CASSQDPGPEDEQYF
D: TRBD1; size: NA; J: TRBJ1-1; V: TRBV29-1; DNA: TGCAGCGTCGGACAGGGGCCAGCGTCTGAAGCTTTCTTT; CDR3: CSVGQGPASEAFF
D: NA; size: NA; J: TRBJ1-5; V: TRBV29-1; DNA: TGCAGCGTTTCGGGAGGGGGACAGCCCCAGCATTTT; CDR3: CSVSGGGQPQHF
D: NA; size: NA; J: TRBJ2-5; V: TRBV9; DNA: TGTGCCAGCAGCCCTAGCGTTCTTAGGGGAGAGACCCAGTACTTC; CDR3: CASSPSVLRGETQYF
D: NA; size: NA; J: TRBJ2-5; V: TRBV5-6; DNA: TGTGCCAGCGCCCCCGGGGAAGAGACCCAGTACTTC; CDR3: CASAPGEETQYF
D: NA; size: once; J: TRBJ1-5; V: TRBV5-1; DNA: TGCGCCAGCAGCTTGGATGGGAGGAACCAGCCCCAGCATTTT; CDR3: CASSLDGRNQPQHF
D: TRBD2; size: NA; J: TRBJ2-5; V: TRBV11-3; DNA: TGTGCCAGCAGCCTATTCTTTAGCGGGAGTTCCGAGACCCAGTACTTC; CDR3: CASSLFFSGSSETQYF
D: NA; size: few; J: TRBJ1-6; V: TRBV5-1; DNA: TGCGCCAGCAGCGTGGCCAGGGGATATTATTCACCCCTCCACTTT; CDR3: CASSVARGYYSPLHF
D: NA; size: few; J: TRBJ2-4; V: TRBV28; DNA: TGTGCCAGCAGTTTAGGACAGCTAGCCAAAAACATTCAGTACTTC; CDR3: CASSLGQLAKNIQYF
D: TRBD2; size: NA; J: TRBJ2-3; V: TRBV6-4; DNA: TGTGCCAGCAGTGACGAGTCTAGCGGGGGTAGCACAGATACGCAGTATTTT; CDR3: CASSDESSGGSTDTQYF
D: NA; size: NA; J: TRBJ1-6; V: TRBV6-5; DNA: TGTGCCAGCAGCCGAAGCGATTTTACCCTCCACTTT; CDR3: CASSRSDFTLHF
D: TRBD2; size: NA; J: TRBJ2-1; V: TRBV5-1; DNA: TGCGCCAGCAGCTTGGTAGCGGGAGTGTACAATGAGCAGTTCTTC; CDR3: CASSLVAGVYNEQFF
D: NA; size: NA; J: TRBJ1-4; V: TRBV6-5; DNA: TGTGCCAGCAGTTCGACGAGTGAAAAACTGTTTTTT; CDR3: CASSSTSEKLFF